One and the same sample provided the 16 T cell receptor beta chains below, sequenced in a study of T cells in women clearing cervical HPV infection. TCRdb's copy holds only in-frame clones and misses some; the assay was immunoSEQ multiplex PCR. The sample has 11,000 or so clones; the top ten hold roughly 25%. Material for sequencing was blood buffy coat. The receptor source for this set is a woman aged 18 to 75 with a cervical HPV16 infection that either progressed to CIN3+ or cleared (not recorded which).

Details on this clone: The read comes to an end 3 residues before the CDR3 does, leaving the germline J gene to fill in the end. V gene TRBV5-1 combines with J gene TRBJ2-3; D might be TRBD2 (5 bases). The CDR3 has 12 amino acids. Germline CDR1 is SGHRS and CDR2 is YFSETQ. This chain's CDR3 is CASSLGGSAQYF. The sequenced CDR3 bases are TGCGCCAGCAGCTTGGGAGGGTCCGCG.

Points on this clone: The CDR3 goes on 3 residues after the read ends, and that part is filled in from the germline J gene. The chain is built from TRBV28 and TRBJ2-1, with a weak D call TRBD1 (6 bases). V gave up 6 bases and J gave up 1 base, with 10 bases separating them. CDR3 length: 14 amino acids. CDR1 MDHEN and CDR2 SYDVKM come from the germline V gene. This CDR3 is CASRDDRSYNEQFF. The part of the CDR3 DNA that was read is TGTGCCAGCAGGGACGACAGGTCCTACAATGAG.

A note on this clone: The read stops 3 residues short of the end of the CDR3; the missing end is completed from the germline J gene. The chain combines TRBV7-9 with TRBJ1-6; D possibly corresponds to TRBD1 (6 bases). Trimming removed 5 bases from V and 8 bases from J, with 16 bases in between. CDR1 and CDR2 from the germline V gene are SEHNR and FQNEAQ (reference sequence). The CDR3 is made up of 15 amino acids. The CDR3 loop is CASSPGTGWDSPLHF. The DNA read from the CDR3 is TGTGCCAGCAGCCCAGGAACAGGGTGGGATTCACCC.

A word on this clone: One end of the junction is discordant with germline, which a read error may explain. Sequencing ends 3 residues short of the CDR3 end; the germline J gene provides the rest. The chain has TRBV20-1 and TRBJ2-7, with 8 bases matching TRBD1. Germline loops: CDR1 DFQATT, CDR2 SNEGSKA (reference sequence). The length of the CDR3 is 14 residues. CDR3 DNA (partial): TGCAGTGCCAGAGAAGCAGGGGGCTTTTACGAG. It yields the protein CSAREAGGFYE. In full, the CDR3 is CSAREAGGFYEQYF.

A remark on this clone: The read halts 3 residues ahead of the CDR3 end, with the missing end drawn from the germline J gene. The rearrangement joins TRBV28 to TRBJ1-1, with TRBD1 as a possible D gene (5 bases). V was trimmed by 6 bases and J by 6 bases, leaving 11 bases between them. This CDR3 region has 12 residues. Germline CDR1 and CDR2: MDHEN and SYDVKM. CDR3 bases read: TGTGCCAGCAGACCTCAGGGCGCTGAA. Protein sequence: CASRPQGAE. The whole CDR3 region reads CASRPQGAEAFF.

As to this clone: The read comes to an end 3 residues before the CDR3 does, leaving the germline J gene to fill in the end. The gene calls are TRBV2 and TRBJ2-7; 13 bases are shared with TRBD2. After removal of 10 bases from V and 3 bases from J, the junction contained 12 bases not matched to a gene. Germline loops: CDR1 SNHLY, CDR2 FYNNEI. The CDR3 has 16 residues. CDR3 sequence reads: CATGLAGATGNYEQYF. The DNA read from the CDR3 is TGTGCCACCGGACTAGCGGGGGCCACGGGTAACTACGAG.

A word on this clone: The CDR3 extends 3 residues past the end of the read, so its final part is completed from the germline J gene. V is TRBV29-1 and J is TRBJ2-5, with D perhaps matching TRBD1 (6 bases). Per the germline V gene, CDR1 is SQVTM and CDR2 is ANQGSEA. The CDR3 has 12 residues. Trimming removed 4 bases from V and 1 base from J, with 7 bases in between. CDR3 residues: CSVGGPQETQYF. The CDR3 DNA, read in part, is TGCAGCGTTGGGGGGCCCCAAGAGACC.

As regards this clone: The CDR3 goes on 3 residues after the read ends, and that part is filled in from the germline J gene. The rearrangement uses TRBV5-1 and TRBJ2-2; no clear D gene. V lost 2 bases, J lost 5 bases, and 7 bases lay in between. The germline gives CDR1 SGHRS, CDR2 YFSETQ. The CDR3 is made up of 13 amino acids. CDR3 bases read: TGCGCCAGCAGCTTTCAGGAGACCGGGGAG. It codes for CASSFQETGE. The whole CDR3 protein is CASSFQETGELFF.

Concerning this clone: The sequence runs out 3 residues before the end of the CDR3; the remainder is reconstructed from the germline J gene. The chain employs TRBV7-6 and TRBJ2-5; TRBD2 agrees at 10 bases. The germline V gene has CDR1 SGHVS and CDR2 FNYEAQ. The CDR3 covers 15 residues. The junction had 4 bases not matched to a gene; V was cut back by 3 bases and J by 3 bases. CDR3 bases read: TGTGCCAGCAGCTTCATCGGGACTAGCGAAGAGACC. Amino acids: CASSFIGTSEET. The full CDR3 protein is CASSFIGTSEETQYF. Full variable domain (remainder filled in from reference TRBV7-6 and TRBJ2-5): GAGVSQSPRYKVTKRGQDVALRCDPISGHVSLYWYRQALGQGPEFLTYFNYEAQQDKSGLPNDRFSAERPEGSISTLTIQRTEQRDSAMYRCASSFIGTSEETQYFGPGTRLLVL.

As concerns this clone: The read ends 3 residues early relative to the CDR3; the germline J gene fills the gap. The gene calls are TRBV20-1 and TRBJ2-1; no clear D. Germline CDR1 reads DFQATT; CDR2 reads SNEGSKA (reference sequence). Trimming took off 7 bases at V and 7 bases at J, with 14 bases between the two ends. This CDR3 spans 12 amino acids. CDR3 region: CSVSKVDNEQFF. CDR3 DNA (partial): TGCAGTGTTAGTAAGGTCGATAATGAG.

To note about this clone: The CDR3 end lies 3 residues beyond the end of the read and is filled in from the germline J gene. The J gene is TRBJ2-7, the V gene TRBV11-3; tentative D call: TRBD1 (6 bases). The CDR3 totals 12 residues. CDR1 is SGHNT and CDR2 is YENEEA in the germline V gene. V was pared by 5 bases and J by 5 bases, with 10 bases between. This CDR3 is CASSKQGDEQYF. The covered CDR3 bases are TGTGCCAGCAGCAAACAGGGAGACGAG.

Details on this clone: From the germline J gene comes the end of the CDR3, since the read stops 3 residues before it. The chain couples TRBV20-1 to TRBJ2-1, with 8 positions matching TRBD2. Germline assignment: CDR1 DFQATT and CDR2 SNEGSKA (reference sequence). The J segment lost 5 bases and the V segment lost 6 bases, leaving 9 bases of the junction unmatched. This CDR3 has 14 residues. Partial CDR3 DNA: TGCAGTGCCCCACGGAGCGGGAGAAACAATGAG. This sequence encodes CSAPRSGRNNE. The whole CDR3 protein is CSAPRSGRNNEQFF.

Comment on this clone: Read coverage stops 3 residues before the CDR3 terminus; the germline J gene supplies the remainder. The chain combines TRBV5-6 with TRBJ2-3; D may be TRBD1 (5 bases). CDR1 is SGHDT, CDR2 YYEEEE, per germline. This CDR3 has 15 residues. The CDR3 DNA, read in part, is TGTGCCAGGAGCACAGGAACCTATAGCAATCAGCCG. Amino acids: CARSTGTYSNQP. The whole CDR3 protein reads CARSTGTYSNQPQYF.

The CDR3 sequence is CASSLDTGFYDYTF. The covered CDR3 bases are TGTGCCAGCAGCTTGGACACAGGGTTCTACGAC. This chain links TRBV7-2 with TRBJ1-2, with D perhaps TRBD1 (6 bases). The read ends 3 residues before the CDR3 terminus; that terminus is restored from the germline J gene. CDR1 is SGHTA and CDR2 is FQGNSA in the germline V gene. The CDR3 is 14 amino acids.

This clone registers medium-sized by frequency. Coverage ceases 3 residues before the CDR3 finishes, and the germline J gene fills in the end. The chain carries TRBV4-1 and TRBJ2-6, with no clear D. This CDR3 spans 16 amino acids. Germline lookup yields CDR1 MGHRA and CDR2 YSYEKL. Trimming cost V 0 bases and J 0 bases, with 6 bases left between them. This chain's CDR3 is CASSQEVGSGANVLTF. The covered CDR3 bases are TGCGCCAGCAGCCAAGAAGTCGGCTCTGGGGCCAACGTC.

Considering frequency, this clone is medium-sized. The read ends 3 residues before the CDR3 terminus; that terminus is restored from the germline J gene. The chain joins TRBV5-1 to TRBJ2-7, with 8 bases lining up with TRBD2. This CDR3 spans 14 amino acids. The germline CDR1 and CDR2 sequences are SGHRS and YFSETQ. The trim removed 0 bases at V and 2 bases at J, leaving 1 base unmatched. Partial CDR3 DNA: TGCGCCAGCAGCTTGGCGCGGGGGGCCTACGAG. It codes for CASSLARGAYE. The full CDR3 is CASSLARGAYEQYF.